The 7 T cell receptor beta chains presented below share a single source sample, sequenced in a study of blood T cell repertoires in COVID-19. Generated by immunoSEQ multiplex PCR, the TCRdb table keeps only in-frame clones and is missing some. In the table there are around 260,000 clones, 85% to 90% of which are singletons. The sequenced sample was peripheral blood. The receptors shown here come from a man aged 18 to 29 with active or convalescent COVID-19.

The rearrangement links TRBV12-3 or TRBV12-4 to TRBJ1-4; tentatively, D is TRBD1 (5 bases). Trimming pared 6 bases from V and 8 bases from J, leaving 10 bases between. The CDR3 spans 12 residues. CDR3 sequence reads: CASSDWTEKLFF. CDR3 in DNA: TGTGCCAGCAGCGACTGGACAGAAAAACTGTTTTTT.

The V call is TRBV5-1, the J call TRBJ1-2; 8 positions match TRBD1. The V gene's germline CDR1 is SGHRS and CDR2 YFSETQ. The CDR3 loop spans 15 amino acids. The junction had 12 bases not matched to a gene; V was cut back by 3 bases and J by 8 bases. In DNA, the CDR3 is TGCGCCAGCAGCTCCGCGGACAGGGAATCTCGAGGCTACACCTTC. Residues: CASSSADRESRGYTF.

The chain uses TRBV30 and TRBJ2-3; TRBD2 aligns across 7 bases. The CDR3 spans 12 residues. Germline CDR1 reads GTSNPN; CDR2 reads SVGIG (reference sequence). With 5 bases clipped from V and 5 bases from J, the junction kept 4 bases outside the gene matches. Written as DNA, the CDR3 is TGTGCCTGGGGACTAGACGTAGATACGCAGTATTTT. It is translated as CAWGLDVDTQYF.

This clone was detected only once. This CDR3 is CASSRSTVNQPQHF. The CDR3 bases are TGTGCCAGTAGTAGAAGTACGGTGAATCAGCCCCAGCATTTT. The J gene is TRBJ1-5, the V gene TRBV19; D remains unclear. V was pared by 4 bases and J by 4 bases, with 11 bases between. The CDR3 spans 14 residues. Germline V gene sequence: CDR1 LNHDA, CDR2 SQIVND (reference sequence). The complete variable domain, with remaining parts taken from reference TRBV19 and TRBJ1-5, reads DGGITQSPKYLFRKEGQNVTLSCEQNLNHDAMYWYRQDPGQGLRLIYYSQIVNDFQKGDIAEGYSVSREKKESFPLTVTSAQKNPTAFYLCASSRSTVNQPQHFGDGTRLSIL.

The chain is built from TRBV4-1 and TRBJ1-3, with unresolved D. The CDR3 contains 16 residues. The germline CDR1 and CDR2 sequences are MGHRA and YSYEKL. With 3 bases removed from V and 0 bases from J, the gap between germline ends came to 12 bases. CDR3 loop: CASSQKGDLSGNTIYF. The CDR3 bases are TGCGCCAGCAGCCAGAAGGGAGACCTCTCTGGAAACACCATATATTTT.

The V and J genes are TRBV3-1 (or the pseudogene TRBV3-2) and TRBJ2-5; unclear D gene. CDR1 and CDR2 (germline): LGHDT, YNNKEL (reference sequence). The CDR3 consists of 12 residues. Between the trimmed V and J ends, which lost 4 bases and 6 bases, there was a span of 9 bases. The CDR3 DNA sequence: TGTGCCAGCAGCCTTTTTAGCCAGACCCAGTACTTC. Its translation: CASSLFSQTQYF.

The count of this clone is one. This chain connects TRBV2 to TRBJ2-5; D perhaps matches TRBD2 (6 bases). Trimming cost V 4 bases and J 0 bases, with 15 bases left between them. The CDR3 covers 16 residues. Per the germline V gene, CDR1 is SNHLY and CDR2 is FYNNEI. CDR3 protein: CASSVRWGLDQETQYF. In DNA form, the CDR3 reads TGTGCCAGCAGTGTACGGTGGGGACTGGACCAAGAGACCCAGTACTTC.